This TCR beta chain was recorded in a study of shared clonotypes between healthy human individuals. Study observations and caveats: Sequencing depth was a factor that was expected to affect clonotype sharing among donors.

Worth noting for this clone: Its target is not known. Other DNA sequences in the sample encode the same CDR3.

CD45RO-negative cells were positively selected for CCR7, leaving out terminally differentiated effector memory CD45RA+ cells. Recent acute infections and vaccinations were absent in the healthy HIV-negative adult donors. Measured with immunoSEQ multiplex PCR; TCRdb has only the in-frame clones, and not every one. Of around 2,100,000 clones in the sample, approximately 95% were seen once. This sequence was found in a man aged 18 to 35 in good health. The sequenced sample consisted of naive CD8+ T cells sorted from blood.

Here the CDR3 reads CSVDTGELFF. For the CDR3, the DNA is TGCAGCGTTGATACCGGGGAGCTGTTTTTT. The rearrangement uses TRBV29-1 and TRBJ2-2; D is unresolved. This CDR3 has 10 residues. The germline CDR1 and CDR2 sequences are SQVTM and ANQGSEA. V was shortened by 3 bases and J by 5 bases, with 1 base between the two germline ends.